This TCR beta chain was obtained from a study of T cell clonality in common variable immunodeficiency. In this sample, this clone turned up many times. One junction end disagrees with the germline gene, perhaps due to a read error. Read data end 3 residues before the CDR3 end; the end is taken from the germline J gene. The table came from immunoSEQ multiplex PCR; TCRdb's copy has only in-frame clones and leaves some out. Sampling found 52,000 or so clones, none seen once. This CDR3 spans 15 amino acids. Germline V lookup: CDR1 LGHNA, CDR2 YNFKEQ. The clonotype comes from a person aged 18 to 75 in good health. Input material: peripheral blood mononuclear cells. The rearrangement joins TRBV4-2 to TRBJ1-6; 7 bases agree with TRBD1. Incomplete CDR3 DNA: TGCGCCAGCAGCCAAGAAGTCAGGGGGAGATCACCC. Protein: CASSQEVRGRSP. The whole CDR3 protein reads CASSQEVRGRSPLHF.